The clone carrying this T cell receptor (beta chain) was observed a handful of times. Its target is not known. TCRdb re-derived calls from the 5' RACE reads in MiXCR, one entry per CDR3 protein. The profile shows hundreds of thousands of distinct CDR3 sequences, around 8.3% of them singletons. Donors were all healthy Caucasians. The data derive from a study of identical twins. Broader study findings: For out-of-frame alpha sequences shared by twins, low generation probability was in excess.

Separately, the same data were catalogued under a study of yellow fever vaccine responses in identical twins.

The material sequenced was PBMCs. This TCR derives from a young woman in good health.

This CDR3 is CASSYSISGQTAIAYEQYF. CDR3 nucleotide sequence: TGTGCCAGCAGTTACTCGATATCGGGCCAAACCGCGATTGCCTACGAGCAGTACTTC. This sequence joins TRBV6-2 or TRBV6-3 and TRBJ2-7; D ambiguous. The CDR3 runs 19 residues. The V and J ends lost 0 bases and 2 bases respectively, with 23 bases between them. CDR1 is MNHEY, CDR2 SVGEGT, per germline.